What follows are 20 T cell receptor beta chains derived from one specimen sequenced in a study of cytomegalovirus exposure and HLA in healthy donors. PCR amplification relied on 60 Vbeta primers (plus 13 Jbeta primers). Here immunoSEQ multiplex PCR was the method, and the copy in TCRdb shows in-frame clones only, minus some. The sample includes tens of thousands of clones. Sequencing input: PBMCs. Source of these receptors: a man aged 25-40 years in good health and CMV-seropositive.

The rearrangement links TRBV18 to TRBJ2-5, with D perhaps matching TRBD2 (6 bases). The CDR3 spans 13 residues. Germline V gives CDR1 KGHSH, CDR2 LQKENI. V gave up 1 base and J gave up 3 bases, with 6 bases separating them. The CDR3 loop reads CASSPREEETQYF. DNA of the CDR3: TGTGCCAGCTCACCACGGGAGGAAGAGACCCAGTACTTC.

The V call is TRBV14, the J call TRBJ2-3, with 8 bases fitting TRBD2. Germline CDR1 is SGHDN and CDR2 is FVKESK. The CDR3 has 14 residues. Trimming removed 3 bases from V and 5 bases from J; junction bases left unmatched: 4. CDR3 DNA: TGTGCCAGCAGCCAGAGCGGGAGAAGAGATACGCAGTATTTT. Residues: CASSQSGRRDTQYF.

This rearrangement joins TRBV5-1 to TRBJ1-2; a weak D match, TRBD1 (5 bases). Germline V gene sequence: CDR1 SGHRS, CDR2 YFSETQ. The germline V and J ends were trimmed by 6 bases and 2 bases, with 14 bases remaining between them. CDR3 length equals 14 residues. The CDR3 sequence: CASTFGGSNYGYTF. The CDR3 nucleotides read TGCGCCAGCACCTTCGGGGGTTCGAACTATGGCTACACCTTC.

The rearrangement links TRBV6-1 to TRBJ2-3, with D possibly matching TRBD1 (5 bases). V shed 3 bases and J shed 6 bases, with 16 bases lying between them. There are 15 residues in the CDR3. Germline assignment: CDR1 MNHNS and CDR2 SASEGT. The CDR3: CASSDPGMYSDTQYF. Here the CDR3 DNA reads TGTGCCAGCAGTGATCCAGGGATGTACTCCGATACGCAGTATTTT.

The chain has TRBV7-9 and TRBJ1-2; D not resolved. The CDR3 runs to 15 residues. Trimming pared 0 bases from V and 1 base from J, leaving 9 bases between. Germline V gene data show CDR1 as SEHNR and CDR2 as FQNEAQ (reference sequence). This chain's CDR3 is CASSLAADFNYGYTF. CDR3 sequence (DNA): TGTGCCAGCAGCTTAGCCGCGGATTTTAACTATGGCTACACCTTC.

The rearrangement uses TRBV7-9 and TRBJ1-1, with D maybe TRBD1 (6 bases). The CDR3 runs 13 residues. V lost 7 bases and J 2 bases, leaving 11 bases between the germline ends. Germline CDR1 SEHNR, CDR2 FQNEAQ (reference sequence). The CDR3 region is CASKDSYNTEAFF. For the CDR3, the DNA is TGTGCCAGCAAGGACAGCTATAACACTGAAGCTTTCTTT.

The chain employs TRBV25-1 and TRBJ2-7; weak D call: TRBD1 (5 bases). Trimming took 4 bases from V and 4 from J, leaving 8 bases between them. Germline V gives CDR1 MGHDK, CDR2 SYGVNS. There are 12 residues in the CDR3. CDR3 bases: TGTGCCAGCAGTGGCCAGGGTTACGAGCAGTACTTC. Translated, it gives CASSGQGYEQYF.

The chain links TRBV6-5 to TRBJ2-5; 9 bases match TRBD2. The last part of the DNA fits TRBJ2-7 better; the J call may be wrong. Germline V CDR1 and CDR2: MNHEY, SVGAGI. CDR3 length equals 16 residues. For the CDR3, the DNA is TGTGCCAGCAGTTACTCTTCGGCTAGCGGGAACTACGAGCAGTACTTC. This gives the protein CASSYSSASGNYEQYF.

The J gene is TRBJ1-2, the V gene TRBV18; 8 bases fit TRBD1. V dropped 5 bases and J dropped 4; count of bases not matched to a gene: 6. Germline V gene data show CDR1 as KGHSH and CDR2 as LQKENI. The CDR3 loop spans 14 amino acids. The CDR3 here is CASSEDRAVYGYTF. DNA of the CDR3: TGTGCCAGCTCAGAGGACAGGGCGGTCTATGGCTACACCTTC.

The J gene is TRBJ2-7, the V gene TRBV29-1; TRBD1 matches 7 bases. CDR3 size: 13 residues. Trimming removed 7 bases from V and 2 bases from J; junction bases left unmatched: 8. The germline CDR1 and CDR2 sequences are SQVTM and ANQGSEA. This CDR3 is CSAAGTAAYEQYF. The CDR3 nucleotides are TGCAGCGCCGCCGGGACAGCCGCCTACGAGCAGTACTTC.

The V gene is TRBV9, the J gene TRBJ2-3; D possibly corresponds to TRBD1 (5 bases). The germline V and J ends were trimmed by 2 bases and 6 bases, with 22 bases remaining between them. CDR1 is SGDLS and CDR2 is YYNGEE in the germline V gene. CDR3 length: 17 residues. CDR3 coding DNA: TGTGCCAGCAGCGTTACGGTAGACAGTCCAAAAGGGGATACGCAGTATTTT. Translated, it gives CASSVTVDSPKGDTQYF.

The chain is built from TRBV29-1 and TRBJ2-5; TRBD1 agrees at 11 bases. The J call may be faulty, since TRBJ2-7 better matches the DNA end. The CDR3 is 15 residues long. Germline CDR1 reads SQVTM; CDR2 reads ANQGSEA. The DNA of the CDR3 is TGCAGCGTTGAAGAAGGGGGGACAGGGGGCTACGAGCAGTACTTC. It yields the protein CSVEEGGTGGYEQYF.

The J gene is TRBJ1-2, the V gene TRBV29-1; TRBD1 matches at 7 bases. Germline assignment: CDR1 SQVTM and CDR2 ANQGSEA. The length of the CDR3 is 14 residues. Trimming removed 5 bases from V and 0 bases from J; junction bases left unmatched: 6. This chain's CDR3 is CSVILTGSNYGYTF. The CDR3 DNA is TGCAGCGTTATCCTGACAGGGTCTAACTATGGCTACACCTTC.

CDR3 region: CAIWTGEGGYTF. CDR3 bases: TGTGCCATCTGGACAGGGGAGGGTGGCTACACCTTC. V usage is TRBV10-3 and J usage is TRBJ1-2; 9 nucleotides agree with TRBD1. CDR1 and CDR2 from the germline V gene are ENHRY and SYGVKD. The V segment lost 8 bases and the J segment 7 bases; nucleotides outside the gene matches: 5. The CDR3 length is 12 residues.

J is TRBJ1-1 and V is TRBV9; 11 bases line up with TRBD1. The V gene's germline CDR1 is SGDLS and CDR2 YYNGEE. The CDR3 is 15 amino acids. With V trimmed by 3 bases and J by 3 bases, 4 bases remained unmatched. DNA for the CDR3: TGTGCCAGCAGCGCCTCGGGACAGGGGGACACTGAAGCTTTCTTT. Its translation: CASSASGQGDTEAFF.

The chain has TRBV30 and TRBJ2-7; D remains ambiguous. CDR1 and CDR2 (germline): GTSNPN, SVGIG (reference sequence). The CDR3 contains 11 residues. Between the trimmed V and J ends, which lost 0 bases and 7 bases, there was a span of 7 bases. The CDR3 is CAWSVEVEQYF. The CDR3, as DNA: TGTGCCTGGAGTGTCGAGGTGGAGCAGTACTTC.

V usage is TRBV5-1 and J usage is TRBJ2-5, with 9 bases that match TRBD1. Germline loops: CDR1 SGHRS, CDR2 YFSETQ. V lost 2 bases, J lost 4 bases, and 12 bases stayed unmatched. CDR3 length: 17 amino acids. This chain's CDR3 is CASSFFGDRVLGETQYF. For the CDR3, the DNA is TGCGCCAGCAGCTTCTTTGGGGACAGGGTTCTGGGAGAGACCCAGTACTTC.

V and J are TRBV5-1 and TRBJ2-1; unclear D gene. Germline loops: CDR1 SGHRS, CDR2 YFSETQ. The CDR3 spans 12 residues. The V and J ends lost 7 bases and 6 bases respectively, with 11 bases between them. Written as DNA, the CDR3 is TGCGCCAGCCAAGCCTCCGTCAATGAGCAGTTCTTC. Amino acids: CASQASVNEQFF.

V and J are TRBV4-2 and TRBJ1-5; 11 bases map to TRBD1. The J segment lost 5 bases and the V segment lost 0 bases, leaving 3 bases of the junction unmatched. CDR1 is LGHNA, CDR2 YNFKEQ, per germline. The CDR3 sequence is 16 residues long. This CDR3 is CASSQEGTGGHQPQHF. The CDR3 coding sequence is TGTGCCAGCAGCCAAGAAGGGACAGGGGGTCATCAGCCCCAGCATTTT.

The genes are TRBV5-1 and TRBJ2-3; D not certain. There are 15 residues in the CDR3. Trimming took 4 bases from V and 0 from J, leaving 12 bases between them. CDR1 and CDR2 (germline): SGHRS, YFSETQ. The CDR3: CASSPTLYSTDTQYF. The CDR3 DNA reads TGCGCCAGCAGCCCTACTTTGTACAGCACAGATACGCAGTATTTT. Using reference TRBV5-1 and TRBJ2-3 for the parts outside the CDR3, the full variable domain is KAGVTQTPRYLIKTRGQQVTLSCSPISGHRSVSWYQQTPGQGLQFLFEYFSETQRNKGNFPGRFSGRQFSNSRSEMNVSTLELGDSALYLCASSPTLYSTDTQYFGPGTRLTVL.